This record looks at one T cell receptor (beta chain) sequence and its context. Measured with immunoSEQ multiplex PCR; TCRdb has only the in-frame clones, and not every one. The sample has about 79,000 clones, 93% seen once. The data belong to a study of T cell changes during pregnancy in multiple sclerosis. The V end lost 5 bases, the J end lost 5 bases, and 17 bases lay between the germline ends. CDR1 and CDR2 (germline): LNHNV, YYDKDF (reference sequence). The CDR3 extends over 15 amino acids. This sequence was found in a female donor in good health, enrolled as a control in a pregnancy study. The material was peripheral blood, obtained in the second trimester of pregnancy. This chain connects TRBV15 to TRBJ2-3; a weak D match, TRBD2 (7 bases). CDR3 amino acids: CATSRMLGGQDTQYF. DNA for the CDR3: TGTGCCACCAGCCGCATGTTGGGGGGGCAAGATACGCAGTATTTT.